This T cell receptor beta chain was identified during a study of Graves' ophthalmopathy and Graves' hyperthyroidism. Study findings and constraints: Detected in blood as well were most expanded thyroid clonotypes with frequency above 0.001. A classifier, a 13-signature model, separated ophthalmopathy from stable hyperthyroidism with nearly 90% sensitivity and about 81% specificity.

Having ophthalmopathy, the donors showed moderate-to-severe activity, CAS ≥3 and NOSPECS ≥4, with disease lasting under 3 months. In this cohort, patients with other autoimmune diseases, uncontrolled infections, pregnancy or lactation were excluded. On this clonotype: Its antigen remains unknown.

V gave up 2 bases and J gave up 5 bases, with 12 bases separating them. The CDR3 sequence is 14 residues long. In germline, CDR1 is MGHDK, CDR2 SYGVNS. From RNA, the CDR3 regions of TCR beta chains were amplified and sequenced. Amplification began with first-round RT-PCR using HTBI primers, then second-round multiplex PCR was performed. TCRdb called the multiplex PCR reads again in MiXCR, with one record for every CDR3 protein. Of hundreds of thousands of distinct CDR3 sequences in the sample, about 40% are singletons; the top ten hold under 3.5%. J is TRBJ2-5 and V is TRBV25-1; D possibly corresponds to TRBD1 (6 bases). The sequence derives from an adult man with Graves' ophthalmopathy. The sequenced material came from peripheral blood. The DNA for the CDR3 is TGTGCCAGCAGTGAACCCGGGACACGCGAGACCCAGTACTTC. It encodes CASSEPGTRETQYF.